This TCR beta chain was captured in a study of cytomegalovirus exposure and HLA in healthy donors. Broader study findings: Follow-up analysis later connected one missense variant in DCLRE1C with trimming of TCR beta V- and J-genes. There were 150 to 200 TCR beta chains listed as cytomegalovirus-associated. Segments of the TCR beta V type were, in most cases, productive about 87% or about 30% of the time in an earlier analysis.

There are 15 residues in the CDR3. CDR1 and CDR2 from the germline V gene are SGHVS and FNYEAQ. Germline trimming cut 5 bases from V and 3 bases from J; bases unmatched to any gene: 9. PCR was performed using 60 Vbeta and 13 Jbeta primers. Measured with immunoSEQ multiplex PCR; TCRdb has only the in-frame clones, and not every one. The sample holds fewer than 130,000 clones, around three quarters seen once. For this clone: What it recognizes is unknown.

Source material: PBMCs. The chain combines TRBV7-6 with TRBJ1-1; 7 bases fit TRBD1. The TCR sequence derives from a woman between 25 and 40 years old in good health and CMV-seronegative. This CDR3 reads CASSARQGSDTEAFF. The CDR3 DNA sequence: TGTGCCAGCAGCGCCCGACAGGGTTCGGACACTGAAGCTTTCTTT.